This T cell receptor (beta chain) was captured in a study of regulatory T cells in long-lasting Graves disease. The V end lost 5 bases, the J end lost 2 bases, and 3 bases lay between the germline ends. The length of the CDR3 is 11 residues. Germline-derived CDR1 and CDR2 are SEHNR and FQNEAQ (reference sequence). Library construction for TCR beta used iRepertoire HTBI primers and Arm-PCR of CDR3 regions. MiXCR was run by TCRdb on the multiplex PCR reads, yielding one entry per CDR3 protein. This sample has about 430,000 distinct CDR3 sequences; approximately 15% occur once, and the top ten carry under 9%. The time point is: newly diagnosed GD, antithyroid drugs for less than 3 months. There was RNA extracted from PBMCs, and the TCR library was made from it. This clonotype came up a few times. These sequences were also reported in another study, on T cells in Graves' hyperthyroidism and ophthalmopathy.

Sequencing used peripheral blood mononuclear cells (PBMCs), obtained at new diagnosis, from a patient treated with antithyroid drugs. The clonotype was recovered from a woman aged 40 to 50 with Graves disease. This chain uses TRBV7-9 with TRBJ1-2; D not resolved. The CDR3 sequence is CASSNNYGYTF. CDR3 bases: TGTGCCAGCAGCAACAACTATGGCTACACCTTC.